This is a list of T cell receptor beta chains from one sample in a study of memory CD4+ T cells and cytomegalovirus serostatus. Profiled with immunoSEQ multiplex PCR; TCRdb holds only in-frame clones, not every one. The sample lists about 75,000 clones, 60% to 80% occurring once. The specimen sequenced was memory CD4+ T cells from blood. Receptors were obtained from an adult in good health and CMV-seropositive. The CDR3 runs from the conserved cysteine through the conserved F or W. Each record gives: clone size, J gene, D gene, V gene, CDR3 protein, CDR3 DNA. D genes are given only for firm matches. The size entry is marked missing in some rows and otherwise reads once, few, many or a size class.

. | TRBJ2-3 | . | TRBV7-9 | CASSLLVTSTDTQYF | TGTGCCAGCAGCTTATTGGTGACTAGCACAGATACGCAGTATTTT
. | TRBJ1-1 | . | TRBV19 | CASSSPWRRNTEAFF | TGTGCCAGTAGTAGCCCATGGAGAAGAAACACTGAAGCTTTCTTT
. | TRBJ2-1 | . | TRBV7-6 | CASSLAGASYNEQFF | TGTGCCAGCAGCTTAGCCGGCGCGTCCTACAATGAGCAGTTCTTC
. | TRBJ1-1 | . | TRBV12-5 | CASGLVLFNRMNTEAFF | TGTGCTAGTGGTTTGGTACTGTTTAACAGGATGAACACTGAAGCTTTCTTT
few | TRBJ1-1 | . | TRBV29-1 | CSVTLQMNTEAFF | TGCAGCGTTACCCTCCAGATGAACACTGAAGCTTTCTTT
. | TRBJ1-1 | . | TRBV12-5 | CASGPPSNTEAFF | TGTGCTAGTGGTCCACCCTCGAACACTGAAGCTTTCTTT
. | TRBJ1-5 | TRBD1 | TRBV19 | CASSPTGDSNQPQHF | TGTGCCAGTAGTCCGACAGGGGATAGCAATCAGCCCCAGCATTTT
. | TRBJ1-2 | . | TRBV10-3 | CAISEENSEDGYTF | TGTGCCATCAGTGAGGAAAACTCGGAGGATGGCTACACCTTC
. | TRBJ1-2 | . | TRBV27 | CASRPAAGSYTF | TGTGCCAGCAGGCCAGCTGCAGGGTCCTACACCTTC
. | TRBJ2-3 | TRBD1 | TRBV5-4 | CASSLGQGDTDTQYF | TGTGCCAGCAGCTTGGGGCAGGGGGACACAGATACGCAGTATTTT
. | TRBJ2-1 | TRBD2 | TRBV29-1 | CSGILAGGNEQFF | TGCAGCGGGATACTAGCGGGGGGGAATGAGCAGTTCTTC
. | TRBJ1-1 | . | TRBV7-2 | CASSADGATSRAFF | TGTGCCAGCAGCGCCGACGGAGCTACTTCTCGGGCTTTCTTT
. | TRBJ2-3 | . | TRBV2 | CASSEGSTDTQYF | TGTGCCAGCAGTGAAGGGTCCACAGATACGCAGTATTTT
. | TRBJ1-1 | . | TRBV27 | CASSLRGLGTEAFF | TGTGCCAGCAGTTTACGGGGGCTGGGCACTGAAGCTTTCTTT
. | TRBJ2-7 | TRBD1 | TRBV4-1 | CASSRSRDRDEQYF | TGCGCCAGCAGCCGATCCCGGGACAGGGACGAGCAGTACTTC
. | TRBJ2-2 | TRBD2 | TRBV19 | CASRGLAATGELFF | TGTGCCAGTAGGGGACTAGCTGCCACCGGGGAGCTGTTTTTT
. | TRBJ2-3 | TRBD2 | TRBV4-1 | CASSQDGAGGGADTQYF | TGCGCCAGCAGCCAAGATGGTGCGGGGGGCGGGGCAGATACGCAGTATTTT
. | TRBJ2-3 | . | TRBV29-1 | CSVEDWASDTQYF | TGCAGCGTTGAAGATTGGGCATCAGATACGCAGTATTTT
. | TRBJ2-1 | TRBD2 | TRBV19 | CASSARTSLTGEQFF | TGTGCCAGTAGTGCGCGGACTAGCTTAACCGGTGAGCAGTTCTTC
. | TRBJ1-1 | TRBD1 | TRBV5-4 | CASSLKGQGATEAFF | TGTGCCAGCAGCTTGAAAGGACAGGGAGCAACTGAAGCTTTCTTT
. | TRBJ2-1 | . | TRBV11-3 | CASSLGASGRNEQFF | TGTGCCAGCAGCCTGGGGGCTAGCGGACGGAATGAGCAGTTCTTC
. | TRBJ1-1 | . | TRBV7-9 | CASSVIGNTEAFF | TGTGCCAGCAGCGTTATTGGGAACACTGAAGCTTTCTTT
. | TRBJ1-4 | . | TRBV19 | CASSKRAGDEKLFF | TGTGCCAGTAGTAAGAGGGCCGGGGATGAAAAACTGTTTTTT
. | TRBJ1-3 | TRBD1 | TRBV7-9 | CASSPGQGYENTIYF | TGTGCCAGCAGCCCGGGACAGGGGTACGAAAACACCATATATTTT
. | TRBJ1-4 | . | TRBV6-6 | CASSYMGAGEKLFF | TGTGCCAGCAGTTACATGGGGGCTGGTGAAAAACTGTTTTTT
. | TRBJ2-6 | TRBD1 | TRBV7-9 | CASSRPRGQKSGANVLTF | TGTGCCAGCAGCCGCCCAAGGGGGCAGAAGTCTGGGGCCAACGTCCTGACTTTC
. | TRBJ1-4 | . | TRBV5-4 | CASSSYRAEKLFF | TGTGCCAGCAGCTCCTACAGGGCTGAAAAACTGTTTTTT
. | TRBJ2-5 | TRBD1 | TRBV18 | CASSPGTGRETQYF | TGTGCCAGCTCACCAGGGACAGGACGAGAGACCCAGTACTTC
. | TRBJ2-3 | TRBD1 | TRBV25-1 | CASSLTGQVVTQYF | TGTGCCAGCAGTCTGACAGGGCAAGTGGTGACGCAGTATTTT
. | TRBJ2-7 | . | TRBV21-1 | CASRGTLLYEQYF | TGTGCCAGCAGAGGGACGCTCCTCTACGAGCAGTACTTC
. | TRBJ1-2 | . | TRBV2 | CASSQTGVYGYTF | TGTGCCAGCAGCCAGACAGGCGTCTATGGCTACACCTTC
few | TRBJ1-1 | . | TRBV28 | CASSLLFGRGRWTEAFF | TGTGCCAGCAGTTTACTGTTTGGCAGGGGAAGATGGACTGAAGCTTTCTTT
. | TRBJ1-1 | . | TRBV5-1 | CASSLRTLNTEAFF | TGCGCCAGCAGCTTGCGTACCCTTAACACTGAAGCTTTCTTT
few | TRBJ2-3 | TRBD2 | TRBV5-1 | CASSLVPAGGTKHTQYF | TGCGCCAGCAGCTTGGTTCCAGCGGGGGGAACGAAGCATACGCAGTATTTT
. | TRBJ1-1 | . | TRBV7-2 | CASSFALGRAFF | TGTGCCAGCAGCTTCGCTTTAGGACGTGCTTTCTTT
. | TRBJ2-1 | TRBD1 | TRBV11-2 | CASTTRTGGDNEQFF | TGTGCCAGCACCACGCGGACAGGGGGGGACAATGAGCAGTTCTTC
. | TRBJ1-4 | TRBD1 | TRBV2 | CASNMRQGRNEKLFF | TGTGCCAGCAATATGCGACAGGGGAGGAATGAAAAACTGTTTTTT
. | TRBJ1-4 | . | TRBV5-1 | CASSLMSRGSNEKLFF | TGCGCCAGCAGCTTAATGTCTCGGGGCTCCAATGAAAAACTGTTTTTT
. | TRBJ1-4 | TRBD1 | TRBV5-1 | CASSGGTENEKLFF | TGCGCCAGCAGCGGAGGGACAGAGAATGAAAAACTGTTTTTT
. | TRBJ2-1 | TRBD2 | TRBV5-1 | CASSLPGGGLAGGEQFF | TGCGCCAGCAGCTTGCCCGGGGGGGGACTAGCGGGAGGTGAGCAGTTCTTC
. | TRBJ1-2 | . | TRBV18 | CASSPGQGEGGYTF | TGTGCCAGCTCACCAGGGCAGGGTGAAGGCGGCTACACCTTC
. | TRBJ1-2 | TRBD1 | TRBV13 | CASSLDRGYGYTF | TGTGCCAGCAGCTTAGACAGGGGCTATGGCTACACCTTC
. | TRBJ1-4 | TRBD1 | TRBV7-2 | CASSVRGTALINEKLFF | TGTGCCAGCAGCGTACGCGGGACAGCCTTGATTAATGAAAAACTGTTTTTT
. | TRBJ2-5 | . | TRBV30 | CAWNLQRRQETQYF | TGTGCCTGGAATCTACAGCGGAGGCAAGAGACCCAGTACTTC
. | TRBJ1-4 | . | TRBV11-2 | CASSPRTGNEKLFF | TGTGCCAGCAGCCCCCGGACGGGGAATGAAAAACTGTTTTTT
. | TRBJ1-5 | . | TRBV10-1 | CASSEYGGCPTQPQHF | TGCGCCAGCAGTGAGTACGGTGGGTGCCCTACTCAGCCCCAGCATTTT
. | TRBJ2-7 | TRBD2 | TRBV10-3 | CAASTSSGPYEQYF | TGTGCCGCCAGCACCTCTAGCGGACCCTACGAGCAGTACTTC
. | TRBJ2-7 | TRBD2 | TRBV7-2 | CASSLGSGGVSYEQYF | TGTGCCAGCAGCTTAGGGAGCGGGGGGGTGTCCTACGAGCAGTACTTC
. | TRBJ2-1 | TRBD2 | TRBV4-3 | CASSPNPTIGLGEQFF | TGCGCCAGCAGCCCCAATCCCACAATAGGACTAGGAGAGCAGTTCTTC
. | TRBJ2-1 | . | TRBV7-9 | CASSTLAGGDEQFF | TGTGCCAGCAGCACCCTGGCAGGTGGGGATGAGCAGTTCTTC
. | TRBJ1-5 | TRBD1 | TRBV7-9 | CASSLGQGGGAKKNQPQHF | TGTGCCAGCAGCTTAGGCCAAGGAGGGGGCGCGAAGAAAAATCAGCCCCAGCATTTT
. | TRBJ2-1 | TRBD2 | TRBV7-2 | CASSLASGGSEQFF | TGTGCCAGCAGCTTAGCTAGCGGGGGCTCGGAGCAGTTCTTC